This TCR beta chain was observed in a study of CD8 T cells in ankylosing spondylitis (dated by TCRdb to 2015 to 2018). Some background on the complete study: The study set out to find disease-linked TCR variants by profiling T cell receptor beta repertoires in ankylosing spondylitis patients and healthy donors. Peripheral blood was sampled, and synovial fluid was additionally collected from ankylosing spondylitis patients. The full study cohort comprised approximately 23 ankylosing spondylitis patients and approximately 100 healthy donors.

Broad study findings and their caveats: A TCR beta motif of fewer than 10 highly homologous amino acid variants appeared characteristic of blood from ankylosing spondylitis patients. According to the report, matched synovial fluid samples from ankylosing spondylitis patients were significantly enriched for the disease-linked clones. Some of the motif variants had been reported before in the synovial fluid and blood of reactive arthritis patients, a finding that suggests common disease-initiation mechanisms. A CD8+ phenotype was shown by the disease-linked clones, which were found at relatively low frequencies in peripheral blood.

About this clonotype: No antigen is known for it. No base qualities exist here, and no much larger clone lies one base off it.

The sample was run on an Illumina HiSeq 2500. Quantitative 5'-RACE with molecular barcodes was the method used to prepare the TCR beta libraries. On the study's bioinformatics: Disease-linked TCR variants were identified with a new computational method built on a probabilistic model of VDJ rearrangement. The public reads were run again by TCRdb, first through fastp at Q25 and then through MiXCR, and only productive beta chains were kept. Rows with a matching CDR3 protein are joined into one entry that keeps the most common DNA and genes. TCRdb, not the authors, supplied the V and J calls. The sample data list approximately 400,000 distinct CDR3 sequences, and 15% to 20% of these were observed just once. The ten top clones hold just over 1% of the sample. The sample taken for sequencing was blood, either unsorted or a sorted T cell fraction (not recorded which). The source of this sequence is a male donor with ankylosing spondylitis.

The nucleotide sequence is given as TGTGCCAGCAGGTTAGCGGGAGCTAAAAACATTCAGTACTTC. It specifies CASRLAGAKNIQYF. The V gene is TRBV6-5 and the J gene is TRBJ2-4; 9 bases in the junction line up with TRBD2. Compared with germline, V lacks 6 bases and J lacks 4 bases; bases without a gene match: 4. The CDR3 numbers 14 residues from cysteine through phenylalanine. The kept DNA is CDR3 alone, 42 bases in frame from the first base. According to the germline V gene, CDR1 reads MNHEY and CDR2 reads SVGAGI.